Shown below are 31 T cell receptor beta chains from a single sample sequenced in a study of tumor-infiltrating lymphocytes in primary liver carcinoma. Starting from roughly 540 ng of total RNA, TCR beta cDNA was produced with a primer in the constant region. Three-round nested multiplex PCR performed with slightly modified ARM-PCR produced the TCR beta libraries. Forward primers for TRBV1-TRBV30 and a C-beta reverse primer served the first two PCR rounds, at 10 cycles each. From the multiplex PCR reads, TCRdb called clonotypes with MiXCR, one entry per CDR3 protein. The table shows approximately 300,000 distinct CDR3 sequences, with 65% occurring only once. Germline DNA was also extracted, and blood RNA derived from unsorted whole blood. Sequencing was done on a sample of peripheral blood. These receptor sequences come from a man aged 35 to 55 with primary liver carcinoma and hepatitis B virus infection.

As regards this clonotype: A clone one base away is much larger, so this may be a read error. The gene calls are TRBV4-1 and TRBJ1-2, with D possibly TRBD1 on 5 matching bases. This CDR3 region has 15 residues. The V gene lost 0 bases and the J gene lost 8 bases, with 16 bases spanning the gap. CDR1 is MGHRA and CDR2 is YSYEKL in the germline V gene. CDR3 DNA sequence: TGCGCCAGCAGCCAAGATCTATCAGGGTTAGGGGGCTACACCTTC. Encoded protein: CASSQDLSGLGGYTF.

A remark on this clonotype: A single base separates this from a much larger clone, so it may be a read error. This chain connects TRBV6-2 or TRBV6-3 to TRBJ2-1; TRBD2 is a possible D gene (5 bases). The CDR3 is made up of 14 amino acids. Germline V lookup: CDR1 MNHEY, CDR2 SVGEGT. With 4 bases removed from V and 5 bases from J, the gap between germline ends came to 12 bases. CDR3 in amino acids: CASSCGGRNNEQFF. Here the CDR3 DNA reads TGTGCCAGCAGTTGCGGAGGACGGAACAATGAGCAGTTCTTC.

This clonotype was detected many times. The chain links TRBV6-2 or TRBV6-3 to TRBJ2-1; possible D gene TRBD1, 6 bases. Germline assignment: CDR1 MNHEY and CDR2 SVGEGT. CDR3 length: 14 residues. V gave up 6 bases and J gave up 7 bases, with 16 bases separating them. CDR3 protein: CASSVGGFENEQFF. In DNA, the CDR3 is TGTGCCAGCAGCGTAGGGGGTTTTGAAAATGAGCAGTTCTTC.

This clonotype was detected only a few times. The rearrangement uses TRBV11-2 and TRBJ1-4, with 8 nucleotides matching TRBD1. V was clipped by 5 bases and J by 5 bases; unmatched bases: 10. Germline V gives CDR1 SGHAT, CDR2 FQNNGV. The CDR3 length is 16 residues. In DNA form, the CDR3 reads TGTGCCAGCAGCCCGAGAAAGGACAGGGTAAATGAAAAACTGTTTTTT. It translates to CASSPRKDRVNEKLFF.

The chain employs TRBV11-2 and TRBJ2-1; 7 bases map to TRBD2. The length of the CDR3 is 13 residues. The J segment lost 16 bases and the V segment lost 5 bases, leaving 14 bases of the junction unmatched. Looked up from germline, CDR1 is SGHAT and CDR2 is FQNNGV. The CDR3 is CASSLREALRQFF. The CDR3 DNA reads TGTGCCAGCAGCCTACGGGAGGCCCTGAGGCAATTCTTC.

As regards this clonotype: A much larger clone lies a single base off, so this may be a read error. J is TRBJ1-2 and V is TRBV6-6, with D perhaps matching TRBD1 (6 bases). V lost 6 bases and J lost 10, with 15 bases in between. Germline values: CDR1 MNHNY, CDR2 SVGAGI (reference sequence). The CDR3 is 12 residues long. Here the CDR3 DNA reads TGTGCCAGCAGACAATACACAGGGATCTACACCTTC. Its translation is CASRQYTGIYTF.

This rearrangement joins TRBV5-1 to TRBJ2-7; D is tentatively TRBD1 or TRBD2 (5 bases each). V lost 0 bases to trimming and J lost 3 bases, with 16 bases between them. CDR3 length equals 16 residues. Germline V lookup: CDR1 SGHRS, CDR2 YFSETQ. This chain's CDR3 is CASSLVVGTGHYEQYF. The CDR3 DNA reads TGCGCCAGCAGCTTGGTTGTAGGGACCGGCCACTACGAGCAGTACTTC.

This clonotype was found many times. This chain joins TRBV5-1 and TRBJ2-3, with a weak D call TRBD2 (5 bases). This CDR3 spans 16 amino acids. Per the germline V gene, CDR1 is SGHRS and CDR2 is YFSETQ. The ends were cut back, 3 bases at V and 0 bases at J, with 14 bases in the middle. The chain's CDR3 is CASSSEGRSSTDTQYF. Written as DNA, the CDR3 is TGCGCCAGCAGCTCCGAGGGCAGATCTAGCACAGATACGCAGTATTTT.

The genes are TRBV7-8 and TRBJ2-3; D possibly matches TRBD1 or TRBD2 (5 bases each). CDR3 size: 17 residues. Per germline, CDR1 SGHVS and CDR2 FQNEAQ. V was clipped by 7 bases and J by 0 bases, with 20 bases between them. The CDR3 nucleotides are TGTGCCAGCAACCAGTCGGCTAGGGGCGGGAGCACAGATACGCAGTATTTT. Protein: CASNQSARGGSTDTQYF.

The sample holds a few counts of this clonotype. The V and J genes are TRBV28 and TRBJ2-2; no reliable D call. The germline V gene encodes CDR1 MDHEN and CDR2 SYDVKM. With 5 bases removed from V and 0 bases from J, the gap between germline ends came to 10 bases. CDR3 length: 15 residues. The CDR3 region has the DNA TGTGCCAGCAGTGTTGACACCGCGAACACCGGGGAGCTGTTTTTT. Translation: CASSVDTANTGELFF. The entire variable domain, with the rest obtained from reference TRBV28 and TRBJ2-2, is as follows: DVKVTQSSRYLVKRTGEKVFLECVQDMDHENMFWYRQDPGLGLRLIYFSYDVKMKEKGDIPEGYSVSREKKERFSLILESASTNQTSMYLCASSVDTANTGELFFGEGSRLTVL.

This chain links TRBV12-5 with TRBJ2-7; 7 bases align to TRBD2. CDR1 and CDR2 (germline): LGHNT, FRNRAP. After removal of 5 bases from V and 4 bases from J, the junction contained 11 bases not matched to a gene. This CDR3 is 15 amino acids long. The CDR3 loop is CASGLNAGVRYEQYF. CDR3 in DNA: TGTGCTAGTGGTCTGAATGCGGGAGTAAGGTACGAGCAGTACTTC. The complete variable domain, with remaining parts taken from reference TRBV12-5 and TRBJ2-7, reads DARVTQTPRHKVTEMGQEVTMRCQPILGHNTVFWYRQTMMQGLELLAYFRNRAPLDDSGMPKDRFSAEMPDATLATLKIQPSEPRDSAVYFCASGLNAGVRYEQYFGPGTRLTVT.

There are a few counts of this clonotype. This CDR3 reads CASSLAGDLAGGPLSTDTQYF. CDR3 nucleotide sequence: TGTGCCAGCAGTTTAGCGGGAGACCTAGCGGGCGGTCCTCTTAGCACAGATACGCAGTATTTT. The chain joins TRBV12-3 or TRBV12-4 to TRBJ2-3; 8 bases fit TRBD2. V trimming: 0 bases; J trimming: 0 bases; junction bases outside the gene matches: 17. The CDR3 totals 21 residues.

Comments on this clonotype: The junction differs from germline at one of its ends, possibly a read error. CDR3 sequence: CASRLWKGEKLFF. The CDR3 DNA reads TGTGCCAGCAGATTGTGGAAGGGAGAAAAACTGTTTTTT. The chain employs TRBV4-3 and TRBJ1-4; D is unclear. The CDR3 is made up of 13 amino acids. Germline V gene sequence: CDR1 LGHNA, CDR2 YSLEER.

This clonotype was observed a few times. This sequence joins TRBV6-5 and TRBJ1-3, with D unclear. The CDR3 runs 13 residues. Trimming left V 1 base short and J 4 bases short, with 5 bases between. Germline values: CDR1 MNHEY, CDR2 SVGAGI. The CDR3 nucleotides are TGTGCCAGCAGTTACTTGACCGGAAACACCATATATTTT. The encoded protein is CASSYLTGNTIYF.

Concerning this clonotype: At one end the junction does not follow the germline gene, possibly because of a read error. The chain employs TRBV11-2 and TRBJ1-4, with 10 bases lining up with TRBD1. Germline values: CDR1 SGHAT, CDR2 FQNNGV. The CDR3 has 14 amino acids. CDR3 sequence (DNA): TGTACCAGCAACCCCGGGACAGGGGCGGAAAAACTGTTTTTT. It encodes CTSNPGTGAEKLFF.

In the case of this clonotype: A much more abundant neighbour one base away suggests this may be a read error. The chain uses TRBV10-3 and TRBJ2-1, with 11 bases identical to TRBD2. This CDR3 spans 15 amino acids. In germline, CDR1 is ENHRY, CDR2 SYGVKD. CDR3 region: CAIIEGTSGYSEQFF. The CDR3 bases are TGTGCCATCATCGAGGGGACTAGCGGTTACAGTGAGCAGTTCTTC.

J is TRBJ1-1 and V is TRBV5-1; D may be TRBD1 (6 bases). This CDR3 region has 16 residues. CDR1 is SGHRS and CDR2 is YFSETQ in the germline V gene. V lost 4 bases and J 1 base, leaving 17 bases between the germline ends. The CDR3 region is CASSLNPTGANTEAFF. CDR3 in DNA: TGCGCCAGCAGCCTGAACCCGACAGGAGCGAACACTGAAGCTTTCTTT.

For this clonotype: Being one base from a much bigger clone, this may be a read error. The CDR3 does not end in the conserved phenylalanine or tryptophan, so this is likely a read error. The chain links TRBV10-3 to TRBJ2-5, with 7 bases fitting TRBD2. This CDR3 spans 13 amino acids. V lost 11 bases, J lost 1 base, and 7 bases stayed unmatched. Germline V CDR1 and CDR2: ENHRY, SYGVKD. CDR3: CASQRGLQETQYV. CDR3 nucleotide sequence: TGTGCCTCTCAGCGGGGCCTCCAAGAGACCCAGTACGTC.

A note on this clonotype: The junction departs from germline at one end; a sequencing error may be responsible. The rearrangement uses TRBV6-1 and TRBJ2-2; D is tentatively TRBD1 or TRBD2 (5 bases each). The CDR3 covers 16 residues. Germline-derived CDR1 and CDR2 are MNHNS and SASEGT. The chain's CDR3 is CASSEVWGTNAGELLF. In DNA, the CDR3 is TGTGCCAGCAGTGAAGTATGGGGGACGAACGCCGGGGAGCTGCTTTTT.

This clonotype has a count of ten or more. The rearrangement joins TRBV29-1 to TRBJ2-5, with 7 bases matching TRBD2. The length of the CDR3 is 13 residues. V dropped 6 bases and J dropped 5; count of bases not matched to a gene: 9. CDR1 and CDR2 from the germline V gene are SQVTM and ANQGSEA. The CDR3 DNA reads as TGCAGCGTGAAGGGAGGGGCCTGGGAGACCCAGTACTTC. This gives the protein CSVKGGAWETQYF.

This clonotype was detected many times. The chain links TRBV10-3 to TRBJ2-7; 7 positions match TRBD2. The CDR3 has 12 residues. J lost 7 bases, V lost 4 bases, and 4 bases had no gene match. The germline V gene has CDR1 ENHRY and CDR2 SYGVKD. CDR3 region: CAISGGGEEQYF. CDR3 coding DNA: TGTGCCATCAGTGGCGGGGGAGAAGAGCAGTACTTC.

This clonotype was seen only a few times. The chain is built from TRBV6-6 and TRBJ2-1; 9 bases agree with TRBD1. This CDR3 comprises 15 residues. The ends lost 2 bases at V and 6 bases at J; junction bases unmatched: 5. Per germline, CDR1 MNHNY and CDR2 SVGAGI (reference sequence). The CDR3: CASSYEQGARNEQFF. The CDR3 nucleotides are TGTGCCAGCAGTTACGAACAGGGGGCGCGCAATGAGCAGTTCTTC.

This clonotype was seen at least ten times. The chain combines TRBV5-4 with TRBJ2-1; a possible D gene is TRBD2 (5 bases). CDR1 and CDR2 (germline): SGHNT, YYREEE (reference sequence). The V end lost 0 bases, the J end lost 8 bases, and 9 bases lay between the germline ends. This CDR3 is built from 13 residues. CDR3 region: CASSLVGGDEQFF. The CDR3 coding sequence is TGTGCCAGCAGCTTGGTCGGAGGCGATGAGCAGTTCTTC.

In the case of this clonotype: Sequence at one end of the junction differs from germline and may be a read error. The V and J genes are TRBV28 and TRBJ2-7, with 7 nucleotides matching TRBD2. The CDR3 has 13 amino acids. Germline-derived CDR1 and CDR2 are MDHEN and SYDVKM. The CDR3 bases are TGTGCCAGCAGTCTCCGCGGGAGAGGCGAGGAGTATTTC. It is translated as CASSLRGRGEEYF.

This clonotype was recorded only once. A much more abundant neighbour one base away suggests this may be a read error. The chain is built from TRBV5-4 and TRBJ1-2; TRBD1 matches at 8 bases. Germline assignment: CDR1 SGHNT and CDR2 YYREEE (reference sequence). The CDR3 sequence is 15 residues long. The CDR3 DNA reads TGTGTCAGCAGCGCTACAGGGGGGGGGAACTATGGCTACACCTTC. This codes for CVSSATGGGNYGYTF.

The count of this clonotype is one. With a much larger clone just one base away, this may be a read error. The chain couples TRBV29-1 to TRBJ2-2; weak D call: TRBD2 (6 bases). This CDR3 is built from 14 residues. Germline V gives CDR1 SQVTM, CDR2 ANQGSEA. CDR3 amino acids: CNGAGLTNTGELFF. The DNA for the CDR3 is TGCAACGGGGCGGGACTCACGAACACCGGGGAGCTGTTTTTT.

This rearrangement joins TRBV2 to TRBJ2-3; 8 bases agree with TRBD2. V dropped 6 bases and J dropped 5; count of bases not matched to a gene: 4. CDR3 length: 13 residues. CDR1 and CDR2 from the germline V gene are SNHLY and FYNNEI. Written as DNA, the CDR3 is TGTGCCAGCAGCCAGACTAGCGAAGATACGCAGTATTTT. It codes for CASSQTSEDTQYF.

As regards this clonotype: This sequence may be a read error, since a much larger clone differs from it by one base. The CDR3 nucleotides are TGCGCCAGCAGCCAAATAGCTAGCGGTCCCTACAATGAGCAGTTCTTC. It yields the protein CASSQIASGPYNEQFF. The chain couples TRBV4-3 to TRBJ2-1; TRBD2 matches 7 bases. Germline CDR1 reads LGHNA; CDR2 reads YSLEER. Losses at the gene ends were 2 bases for V and 2 bases for J; bases not matched to a gene: 6. This CDR3 contains 16 residues.

On this clonotype itself: One base away lies a much larger clone, so this may be a sequencing read error. The J gene is TRBJ1-1, the V gene TRBV6-1, with a tentative D call TRBD1 (5 bases). There are 14 residues in the CDR3. V was trimmed by 8 bases and J by 4 bases, leaving 17 bases between them. Germline CDR1 reads MNHNS; CDR2 reads SASEGT. The CDR3 sequence is CASLERGFGTEAFF. In DNA form, the CDR3 reads TGTGCCAGCCTAGAAAGGGGATTCGGCACTGAAGCTTTCTTT.

The V call is TRBV11-3, the J call TRBJ2-2; D tentatively fits TRBD1 or TRBD2 (6 bases each). Germline CDR1 and CDR2: SGHNT and YENEEA. The CDR3 covers 16 residues. CDR3: CTNSQGGTANTGELFF. The CDR3 coding sequence is TGTACCAACAGCCAAGGGGGGACGGCGAACACCGGGGAGCTGTTTTTT.

The chain couples TRBV4-2 to TRBJ1-6, with D maybe TRBD1 (5 bases). The germline V gene encodes CDR1 LGHNA and CDR2 YNFKEQ. The CDR3 sequence is 17 residues long. Trimming stripped 2 bases from V and 3 bases from J, with 14 bases between. This CDR3 is CASSQWTRANYNSPLHF. The DNA for the CDR3 is TGTGCCAGCAGCCAATGGACAAGGGCGAACTATAATTCACCCCTCCACTTT.